The clone carrying this T cell receptor beta chain was detected only a few times. During active infection, Seattle patients enrolled and were then monitored through disease. This sample is drawn from a study of blood T cell repertoires in COVID-19. Looking at the study overall: Acute and convalescent COVID-19 specimens originated in the United States, Italy and Spain. T cells, B-cell-depleted T cells, or PBMCs provided the cDNA or gDNA that served as material.

From germline, CDR1 is SGHRS and CDR2 YFSETQ. J gave up 6 bases and V 5 bases, and 7 bases lay outside the gene matches. The CDR3 is made up of 13 amino acids. Per the authors' pipeline: Counts of nucleated cells, estimated from reference gene primer amplification, were obtained. Clones were sequenced by immunoSEQ multiplex PCR, and TCRdb holds only the in-frame ones, with some missing. V and J calls and clone size are copied from that table; D and trimming were computed from the DNA. This repertoire shows 200,000 to 250,000 clones, around 87% found once; its top ten account for roughly 10%. Sequencing was carried out using peripheral blood. This TCR was sampled from a woman aged 45-65 years with COVID-19, enrolled during active disease. The rearrangement links TRBV5-1 to TRBJ1-1; 7 bases agree with TRBD1. The CDR3 DNA sequence: TGCGCCAGCAGAATAGGGGGCCGACCTGAAGCTTTCTTT. This encodes CASRIGGRPEAFF.